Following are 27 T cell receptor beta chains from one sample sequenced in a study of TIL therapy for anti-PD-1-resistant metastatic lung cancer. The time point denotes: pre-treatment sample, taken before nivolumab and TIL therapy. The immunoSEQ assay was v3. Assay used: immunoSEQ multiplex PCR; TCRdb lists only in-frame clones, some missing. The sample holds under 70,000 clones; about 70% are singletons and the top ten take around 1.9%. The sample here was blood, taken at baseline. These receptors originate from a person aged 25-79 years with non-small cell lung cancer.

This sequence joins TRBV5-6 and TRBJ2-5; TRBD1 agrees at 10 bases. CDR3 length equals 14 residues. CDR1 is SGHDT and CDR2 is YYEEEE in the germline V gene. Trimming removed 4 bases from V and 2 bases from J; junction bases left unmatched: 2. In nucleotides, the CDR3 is TGTGCCAGCAGCCGGGACAGGGGTCAAGAGACCCAGTACTTC. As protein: CASSRDRGQETQYF.

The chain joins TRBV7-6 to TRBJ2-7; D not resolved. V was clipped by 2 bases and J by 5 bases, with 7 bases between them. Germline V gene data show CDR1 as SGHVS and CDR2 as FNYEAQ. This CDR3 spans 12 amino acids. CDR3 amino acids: CASSLNRDEQYF. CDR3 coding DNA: TGTGCCAGCAGCTTAAATAGGGACGAGCAGTACTTC.

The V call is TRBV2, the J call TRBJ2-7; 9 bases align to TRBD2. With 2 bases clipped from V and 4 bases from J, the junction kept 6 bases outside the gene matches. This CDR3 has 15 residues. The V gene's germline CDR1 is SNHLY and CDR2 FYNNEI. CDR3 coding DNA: TGTGCCAGCAGTGAACGTCTAGCGGGAATGTACGAGCAGTACTTC. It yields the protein CASSERLAGMYEQYF. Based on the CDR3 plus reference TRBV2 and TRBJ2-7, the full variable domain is EPEVTQTPSHQVTQMGQEVILRCVPISNHLYFYWYRQILGQKVEFLVSFYNNEISEKSEIFDDQFSVERPDGSNFTLKIRSTKLEDSAMYFCASSERLAGMYEQYFGPGTRLTVT.

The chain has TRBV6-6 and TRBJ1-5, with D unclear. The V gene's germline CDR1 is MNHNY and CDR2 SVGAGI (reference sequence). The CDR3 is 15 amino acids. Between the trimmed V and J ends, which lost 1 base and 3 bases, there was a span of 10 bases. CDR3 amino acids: CASSYLGSDNQPQHF. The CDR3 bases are TGTGCCAGCAGTTACTTAGGGTCGGACAATCAGCCCCAGCATTTT.

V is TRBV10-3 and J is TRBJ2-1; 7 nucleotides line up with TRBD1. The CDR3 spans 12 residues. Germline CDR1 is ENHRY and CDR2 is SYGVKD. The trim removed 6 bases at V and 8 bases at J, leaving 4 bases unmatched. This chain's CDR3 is CAISGQVDEQFF. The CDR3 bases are TGTGCCATCAGCGGACAGGTGGATGAGCAGTTCTTC.

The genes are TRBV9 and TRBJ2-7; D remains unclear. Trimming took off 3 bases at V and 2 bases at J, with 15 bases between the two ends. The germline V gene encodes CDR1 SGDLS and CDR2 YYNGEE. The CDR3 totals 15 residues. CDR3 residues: CASSGRTESTYEQYF. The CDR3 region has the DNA TGTGCCAGCAGCGGGCGAACAGAAAGTACCTACGAGCAGTACTTC.

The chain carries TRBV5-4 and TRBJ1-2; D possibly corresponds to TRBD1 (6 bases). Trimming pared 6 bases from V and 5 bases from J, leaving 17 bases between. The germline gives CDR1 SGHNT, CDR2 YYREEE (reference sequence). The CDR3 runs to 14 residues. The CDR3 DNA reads TGTGCCAGCAAGGTACAGGGACTTGCATATGGCTACACCTTC. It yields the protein CASKVQGLAYGYTF.

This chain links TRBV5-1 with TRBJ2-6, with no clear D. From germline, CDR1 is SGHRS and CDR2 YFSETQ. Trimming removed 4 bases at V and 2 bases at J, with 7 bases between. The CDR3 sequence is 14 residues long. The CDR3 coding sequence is TGCGCCAGCAGCAGGGTAACTGGGGCCAACGTCCTGACTTTC. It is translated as CASSRVTGANVLTF.

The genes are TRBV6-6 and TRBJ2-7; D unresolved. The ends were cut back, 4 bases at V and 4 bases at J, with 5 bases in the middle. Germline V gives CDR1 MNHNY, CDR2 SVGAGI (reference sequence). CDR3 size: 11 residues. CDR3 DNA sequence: TGTGCCAGCAGTTTAATTTACGAGCAGTACTTC. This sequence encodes CASSLIYEQYF.

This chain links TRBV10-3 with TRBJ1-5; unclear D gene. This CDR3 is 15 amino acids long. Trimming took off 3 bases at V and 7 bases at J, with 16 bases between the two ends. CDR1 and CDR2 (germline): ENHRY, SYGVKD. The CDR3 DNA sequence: TGTGCCATCAGTGATCCCCGGGCTAGCGGACAGCCCCAGCATTTT. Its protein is CAISDPRASGQPQHF.

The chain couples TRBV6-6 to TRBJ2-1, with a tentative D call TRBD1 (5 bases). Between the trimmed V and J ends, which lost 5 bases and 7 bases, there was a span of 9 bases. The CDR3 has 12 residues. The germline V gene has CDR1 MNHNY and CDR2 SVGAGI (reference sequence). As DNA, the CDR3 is TGTGCCAGCAGTCTAGGGGTAAATGAGCAGTTCTTC. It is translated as CASSLGVNEQFF.

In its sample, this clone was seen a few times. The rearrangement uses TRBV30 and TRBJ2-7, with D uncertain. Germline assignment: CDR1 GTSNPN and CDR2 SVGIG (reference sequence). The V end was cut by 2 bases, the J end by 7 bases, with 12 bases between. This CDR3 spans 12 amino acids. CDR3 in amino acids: CAWSPSVGEQYF. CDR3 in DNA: TGTGCCTGGAGTCCCTCCGTGGGGGAGCAGTACTTC.

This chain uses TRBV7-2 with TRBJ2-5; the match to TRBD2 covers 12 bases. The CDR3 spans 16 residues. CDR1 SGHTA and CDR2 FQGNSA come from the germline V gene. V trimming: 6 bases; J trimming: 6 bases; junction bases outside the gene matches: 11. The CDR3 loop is CASSPSTSGSGKTQYF. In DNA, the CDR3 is TGTGCCAGCAGTCCGTCGACTAGCGGGAGCGGAAAGACCCAGTACTTC.

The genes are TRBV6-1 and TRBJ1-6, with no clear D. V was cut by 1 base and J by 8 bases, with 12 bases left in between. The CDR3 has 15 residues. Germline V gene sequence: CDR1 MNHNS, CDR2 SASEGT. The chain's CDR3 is CASSEGYTSYSPLHF. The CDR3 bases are TGTGCCAGCAGTGAAGGATACACAAGTTATTCACCCCTCCACTTT.

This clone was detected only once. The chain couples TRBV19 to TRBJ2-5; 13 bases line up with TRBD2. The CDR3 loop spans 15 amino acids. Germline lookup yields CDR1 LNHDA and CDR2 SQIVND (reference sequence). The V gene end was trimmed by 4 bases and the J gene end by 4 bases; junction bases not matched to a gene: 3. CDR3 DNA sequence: TGTGCCAGTAGTACTCGGACTAGCGGGAGAGAGACCCAGTACTTC. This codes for CASSTRTSGRETQYF.

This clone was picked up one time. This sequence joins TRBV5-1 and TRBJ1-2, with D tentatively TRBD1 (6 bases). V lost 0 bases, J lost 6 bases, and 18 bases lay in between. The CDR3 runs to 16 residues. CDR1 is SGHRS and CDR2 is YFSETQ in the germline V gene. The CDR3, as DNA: TGCGCCAGCAGCTTGGGACTTGGGGGGCGTTTAGATGGCTACACCTTC. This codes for CASSLGLGGRLDGYTF.

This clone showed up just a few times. DNA for the CDR3: TGTGCCAGCAGTGAAAGGAGCTCCTACAATGAGCAGTTCTTC. Protein product: CASSERSSYNEQFF. This rearrangement joins TRBV6-4 to TRBJ2-1; D ambiguous. Trimming removed 3 bases at V and 0 bases at J, with 6 bases between. CDR1 and CDR2 from the germline V gene are MRHNA and SNTAGT. CDR3 length equals 14 residues.

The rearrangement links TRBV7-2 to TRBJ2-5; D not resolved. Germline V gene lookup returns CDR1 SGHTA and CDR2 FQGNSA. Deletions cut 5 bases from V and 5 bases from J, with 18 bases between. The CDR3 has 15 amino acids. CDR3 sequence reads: CASSPSQASLETQYF. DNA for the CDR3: TGTGCCAGCAGCCCATCCCAGGCTTCATTGGAGACCCAGTACTTC.

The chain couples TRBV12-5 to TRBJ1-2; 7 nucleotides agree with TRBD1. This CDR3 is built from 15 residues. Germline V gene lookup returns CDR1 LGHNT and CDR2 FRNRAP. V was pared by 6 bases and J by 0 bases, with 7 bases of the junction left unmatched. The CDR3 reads CASGMGQPPNYGYTF. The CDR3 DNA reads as TGTGCTAGTGGAATGGGACAGCCTCCTAACTATGGCTACACCTTC.

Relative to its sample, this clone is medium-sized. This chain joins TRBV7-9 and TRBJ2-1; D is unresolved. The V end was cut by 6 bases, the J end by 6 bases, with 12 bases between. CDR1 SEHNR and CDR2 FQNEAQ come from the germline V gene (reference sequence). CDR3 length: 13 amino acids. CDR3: CASRAPIVNEQFF. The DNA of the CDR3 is TGTGCCAGCAGGGCCCCCATTGTCAATGAGCAGTTCTTC.

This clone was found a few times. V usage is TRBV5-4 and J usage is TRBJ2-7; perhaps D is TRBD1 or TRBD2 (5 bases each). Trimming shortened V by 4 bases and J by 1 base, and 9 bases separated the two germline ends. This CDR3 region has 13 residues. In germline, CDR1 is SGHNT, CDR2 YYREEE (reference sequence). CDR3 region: CASSVGRSYEQYF. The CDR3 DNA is TGTGCCAGCAGCGTGGGACGGTCCTACGAGCAGTACTTC. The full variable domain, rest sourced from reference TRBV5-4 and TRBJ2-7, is ETGVTQSPTHLIKTRGQQVTLRCSSQSGHNTVSWYQQALGQGPQFIFQYYREEENGRGNFPPRFSGLQFPNYSSELNVNALELDDSALYLCASSVGRSYEQYFGPGTRLTVT.

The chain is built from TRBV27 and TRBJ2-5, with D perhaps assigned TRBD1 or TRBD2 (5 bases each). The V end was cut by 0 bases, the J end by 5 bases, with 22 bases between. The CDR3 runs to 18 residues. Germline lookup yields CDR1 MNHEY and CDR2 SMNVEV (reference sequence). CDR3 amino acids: CASSLSPAGTRGEETQYF. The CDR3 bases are TGTGCCAGCAGTTTATCCCCCGCAGGGACGCGAGGGGAGGAGACCCAGTACTTC.

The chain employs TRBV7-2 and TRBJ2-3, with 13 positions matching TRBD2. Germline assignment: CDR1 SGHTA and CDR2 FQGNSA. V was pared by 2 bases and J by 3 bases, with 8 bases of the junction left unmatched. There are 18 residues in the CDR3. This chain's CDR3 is CASSLSGLAGARTDTQYF. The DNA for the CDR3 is TGTGCCAGCAGCTTATCCGGACTAGCGGGAGCCAGGACAGATACGCAGTATTTT.

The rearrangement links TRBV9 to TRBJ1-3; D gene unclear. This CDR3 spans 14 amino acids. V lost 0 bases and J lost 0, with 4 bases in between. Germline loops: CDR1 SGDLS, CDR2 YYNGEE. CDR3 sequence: CASSVATSGNTIYF. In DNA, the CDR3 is TGTGCCAGCAGCGTAGCCACCTCTGGAAACACCATATATTTT.

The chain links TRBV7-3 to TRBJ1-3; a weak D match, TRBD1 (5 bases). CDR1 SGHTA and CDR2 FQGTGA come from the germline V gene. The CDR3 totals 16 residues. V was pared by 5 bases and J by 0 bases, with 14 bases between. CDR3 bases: TGTGCCAGCAGCGCGACAGACTCTAACTCTGGAAACACCATATATTTT. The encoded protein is CASSATDSNSGNTIYF.

CDR3 bases: TGTGCCAGCAGCTCGACTAGCTGGGGCGAGACCCAGTACTTC. This sequence encodes CASSSTSWGETQYF. The rearrangement joins TRBV7-7 to TRBJ2-5; 7 bases are shared with TRBD2. The CDR3 totals 14 residues. Germline-derived CDR1 and CDR2 are SSHAT and FNYEAQ (reference sequence). V shed 4 bases and J 5 bases; nucleotides not matched to a gene: 7.

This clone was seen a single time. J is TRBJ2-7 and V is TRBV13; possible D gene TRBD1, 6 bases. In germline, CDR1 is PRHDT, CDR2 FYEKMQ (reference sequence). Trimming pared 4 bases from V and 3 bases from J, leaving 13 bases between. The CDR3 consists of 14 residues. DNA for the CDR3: TGTGCCAGCAGCTCCTATTTGGACAGCTACGAGCAGTACTTC. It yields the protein CASSSYLDSYEQYF.